Sequencing of this TCR beta chain was carried out in a study of blood T cell repertoires in COVID-19. On the study more broadly: Italy, Spain and the United States were the sources of the convalescent and acute COVID-19 samples. The analysed material was cDNA or gDNA that came from T cells, B-cell-depleted T cells, or PBMCs.

How the authors handled the data: Amplification with reference gene primers provided the estimates of nucleated cell counts. The protocol was immunoSEQ multiplex PCR, while the TCRdb copy is restricted to in-frame clones and leaves out a portion. From that table come the V and J calls and clone size; the DNA was used to work out D and trimming. The sample has some 190,000 clones, more than 65% seen once. Germline V CDR1 and CDR2: SEHNR, FQNEAQ (reference sequence). This CDR3 is built from 16 residues. The J segment lost 4 bases and the V segment lost 4 bases, leaving 11 bases of the junction unmatched.

This receptor was identified in an elderly woman with active or convalescent COVID-19. The rearrangement links TRBV7-9 to TRBJ2-5; 8 nucleotides agree with TRBD2. Sequenced: peripheral blood. The DNA of the CDR3 is TGTGCCAGCAGCTCCCGGAGAGCGGGAGTGGGAGAGACCCAGTACTTC. Its translation is CASSSRRAGVGETQYF.